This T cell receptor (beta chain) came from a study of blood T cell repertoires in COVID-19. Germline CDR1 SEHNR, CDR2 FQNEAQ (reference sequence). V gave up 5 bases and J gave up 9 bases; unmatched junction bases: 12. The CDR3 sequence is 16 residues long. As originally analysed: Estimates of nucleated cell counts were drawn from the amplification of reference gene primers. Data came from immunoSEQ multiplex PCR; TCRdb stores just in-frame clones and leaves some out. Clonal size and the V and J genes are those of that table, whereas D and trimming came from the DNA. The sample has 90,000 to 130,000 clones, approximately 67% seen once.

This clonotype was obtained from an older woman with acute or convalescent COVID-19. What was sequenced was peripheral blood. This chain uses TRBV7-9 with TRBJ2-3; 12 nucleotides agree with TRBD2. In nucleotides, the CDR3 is TGTGCCAGCAGCCCCCACTCTAGCGGGGGGGCGCGGACGCAGTATTTT. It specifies CASSPHSSGGARTQYF.